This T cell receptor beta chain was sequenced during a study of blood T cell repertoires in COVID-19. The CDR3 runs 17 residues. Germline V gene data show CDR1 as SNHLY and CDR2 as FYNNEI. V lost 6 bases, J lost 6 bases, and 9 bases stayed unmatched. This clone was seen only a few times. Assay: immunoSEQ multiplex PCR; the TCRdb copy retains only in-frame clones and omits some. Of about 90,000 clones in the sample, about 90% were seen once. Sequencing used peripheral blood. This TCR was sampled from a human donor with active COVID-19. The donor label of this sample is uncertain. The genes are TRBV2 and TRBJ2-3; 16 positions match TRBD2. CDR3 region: CASSPQGLAGGPDTQYF. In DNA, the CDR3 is TGTGCCAGCAGCCCTCAGGGACTAGCGGGGGGGCCGGATACGCAGTATTTT.